These 30 T cell receptor beta chains were all obtained from the same sample, sequenced in a study of blood T cell repertoires in COVID-19. The data were produced by immunoSEQ multiplex PCR, yet TCRdb's version contains in-frame clones alone and is incomplete. The sample lists 250,000 to 300,000 clones, roughly 89% seen once, with 2.5% to 3.5% in the top ten. The sample was peripheral blood. The receptors were gathered from a woman in her 30s with active or convalescent COVID-19.

The gene calls are TRBV29-1 and TRBJ2-5; 9 positions agree with TRBD1. Germline V CDR1 and CDR2: SQVTM, ANQGSEA. With V trimmed by 8 bases and J by 3 bases, 13 bases remained unmatched. This CDR3 comprises 15 residues. CDR3 protein: CSTTGGTGMEETQYF. The CDR3 region has the DNA TGCAGCACAACCGGGGGGACAGGGATGGAAGAGACCCAGTACTTC.

In this sample, this clone turned up once. The V call is TRBV2, the J call TRBJ1-5, with D tentatively TRBD1 (5 bases). The germline V gene encodes CDR1 SNHLY and CDR2 FYNNEI. V lost 6 bases and J 9 bases, leaving 21 bases between the germline ends. The CDR3 has 15 residues. The CDR3 loop is CASSVSGGGDLPQHF. The CDR3, as DNA: TGTGCCAGCAGCGTTTCCGGTGGGGGGGATTTGCCCCAGCATTTT.

The chain couples TRBV27 to TRBJ2-7, with 8 positions matching TRBD1. The CDR3 runs to 15 residues. Germline CDR1 reads MNHEY; CDR2 reads SMNVEV (reference sequence). V gave up 5 bases and J gave up 1 base; unmatched junction bases: 7. The CDR3, as DNA: TGTGCCAGCAGTCCCAGGGGGCAGGGATCCTACGAGCAGTACTTC. Encoded protein: CASSPRGQGSYEQYF.

The sample holds one count of this clone. The rearrangement joins TRBV4-1 to TRBJ2-7, with unresolved D. V lost 0 bases to trimming and J lost 2 bases, with 11 bases between them. Germline-derived CDR1 and CDR2 are MGHRA and YSYEKL. This CDR3 region has 15 residues. This CDR3 reads CASSQEVGPPYEQYF. The CDR3 DNA sequence: TGCGCCAGCAGCCAAGAGGTGGGCCCTCCCTACGAGCAGTACTTC.

The V call is TRBV27, the J call TRBJ1-2; D might be TRBD1 (6 bases). The CDR3 is made up of 15 amino acids. Germline assignment: CDR1 MNHEY and CDR2 SMNVEV (reference sequence). Trimming pared 6 bases from V and 7 bases from J, leaving 21 bases between. This chain's CDR3 is CASRLIWAGEGGYTF. The DNA of the CDR3 is TGTGCCAGCAGGCTAATTTGGGCAGGGGAAGGTGGCTACACCTTC.

In this sample, this clone turned up once. The gene calls are TRBV5-1 and TRBJ1-6; 8 bases agree with TRBD1. V was clipped by 4 bases and J by 8 bases; unmatched bases: 5. Germline V gives CDR1 SGHRS, CDR2 YFSETQ. The CDR3 loop spans 14 amino acids. Here the CDR3 reads CASSQGTGHSPLHF. The DNA for the CDR3 is TGCGCCAGCAGCCAAGGGACAGGACATTCACCCCTCCACTTT.

The chain combines TRBV27 with TRBJ2-3; 8 bases agree with TRBD2. Germline V lookup: CDR1 MNHEY, CDR2 SMNVEV (reference sequence). This CDR3 is 14 amino acids long. Unmatched junction bases numbered 7, after V lost 3 bases and J lost 8 bases. The CDR3 nucleotides read TGTGCCAGCAGTTTTTCCGGGGGGGACGGTACGCAGTATTTT. It specifies CASSFSGGDGTQYF.

The rearrangement joins TRBV30 to TRBJ2-6; D unclear. Germline V gene sequence: CDR1 GTSNPN, CDR2 SVGIG (reference sequence). The CDR3 is made up of 18 amino acids. The germline V and J ends were trimmed by 2 bases and 1 base, with 18 bases remaining between them. The CDR3 sequence: CAWSPVGRRPSGANVLTF. CDR3 DNA sequence: TGTGCCTGGAGTCCCGTCGGCAGGCGTCCTTCTGGGGCCAACGTCCTGACTTTC.

This clone was observed a few times. This sequence joins TRBV6-2 or TRBV6-3 and TRBJ2-7; TRBD1 aligns across 8 bases. This CDR3 contains 12 residues. Trimming cost V 6 bases and J 6 bases; bases outside gene matches: 4. Germline-derived CDR1 and CDR2 are MNHEY and SVGEGT. CDR3 region: CASSRTGFEQYF. The CDR3 DNA is TGTGCCAGCAGCAGGACAGGGTTCGAGCAGTACTTC.

The V call is TRBV6-6, the J call TRBJ1-3; TRBD1 aligns across 7 bases. This CDR3 has 14 amino acids. V dropped 7 bases and J dropped 2; count of bases not matched to a gene: 5. Germline-derived CDR1 and CDR2 are MNHNY and SVGAGI (reference sequence). The chain's CDR3 is CASKKGQAGNTIYF. The DNA for the CDR3 is TGTGCCAGCAAGAAAGGACAGGCTGGAAACACCATATATTTT.

The chain is built from TRBV5-1 and TRBJ2-7, with 13 bases fitting TRBD2. The CDR3 is made up of 16 amino acids. The V gene's germline CDR1 is SGHRS and CDR2 YFSETQ. After removal of 4 bases from V and 1 base from J, the junction contained 5 bases not matched to a gene. CDR3 DNA: TGCGCCAGCAGCCGAGGACTAGCGGGGGCATCCTACGAGCAGTACTTC. This sequence encodes CASSRGLAGASYEQYF.

The chain combines TRBV24-1 with TRBJ1-5, with D tentatively TRBD1 (5 bases). Germline CDR1 and CDR2: KGHDR and SFDVKD. V lost 7 bases, J lost 9 bases, and 15 bases lay in between. The length of the CDR3 is 13 residues. The CDR3 nucleotides read TGTGCCACCAGGGGGCGAGCCGAATGGCCCCAGCATTTT. Its protein product is CATRGRAEWPQHF.

The sample holds one count of this clone. The chain uses TRBV6-4 and TRBJ1-6, with 7 bases fitting TRBD1. Germline V lookup: CDR1 MRHNA, CDR2 SNTAGT. The CDR3 is 14 amino acids. V gave up 2 bases and J gave up 7 bases; unmatched junction bases: 2. In DNA, the CDR3 is TGTGCCAGCAGTGACGGACAGGAGAATTCACCCCTCCACTTT. This codes for CASSDGQENSPLHF.

This clone was detected only a few times. V gene TRBV10-2 combines with J gene TRBJ1-6, with 7 bases lining up with TRBD1. Trimming at V came to 9 bases and at J to 4 bases, leaving 9 bases not matched to a gene. Germline CDR1 is WSHSY and CDR2 is SAAADI. CDR3 size: 15 residues. In DNA, the CDR3 is TGCGCCAGTAGCCCAGGGACAGCTTATAATTCACCCCTCCACTTT. This codes for CASSPGTAYNSPLHF.

This clone has only one observation. The CDR3 nucleotides read TGTGCCAGCAGCGCCCCGGGGGGGCGGGAGACCCAGTACTTC. Protein product: CASSAPGGRETQYF. The chain joins TRBV5-4 to TRBJ2-5, with 8 bases matching TRBD2. V shed 4 bases and J 5 bases; nucleotides not matched to a gene: 7. The germline V gene has CDR1 SGHNT and CDR2 YYREEE (reference sequence). The CDR3 spans 14 residues.

The chain couples TRBV7-9 to TRBJ2-1, with 8 bases fitting TRBD2. Germline V lookup: CDR1 SEHNR, CDR2 FQNEAQ (reference sequence). CDR3 length: 14 residues. Trimming removed 4 bases from V and 7 bases from J; junction bases left unmatched: 6. The CDR3 here is CASSSQLAANEQFF. The CDR3 DNA reads TGTGCCAGCAGCTCCCAACTAGCGGCTAATGAGCAGTTCTTC.

The chain carries TRBV4-3 and TRBJ2-1; 15 positions match TRBD2. The CDR3 runs 17 residues. V lost 1 base to trimming and J lost 4 bases; unmatched junction nucleotides: 2. Germline CDR1 reads LGHNA; CDR2 reads YSLEER. As DNA, the CDR3 is TGCGCCAGCAGCCAAGGGACTAGCGGGGGGGCATACAATGAGCAGTTCTTC. This gives the protein CASSQGTSGGAYNEQFF.

The chain carries TRBV6-6 and TRBJ1-5; 8 bases are shared with TRBD1. Germline V gives CDR1 MNHNY, CDR2 SVGAGI (reference sequence). This CDR3 region has 19 residues. Trimming took 5 bases from V and 4 from J; bases not matched to a gene: 19. The CDR3 spells CASSPLIGQGALPNQPQHF. In DNA, the CDR3 is TGTGCCAGCAGTCCCTTGATTGGGCAGGGGGCCCTACCGAATCAGCCCCAGCATTTT.

As regards this clone: Distinct nucleotide sequences in the sample also encode this CDR3. The chain links TRBV18 to TRBJ1-2; 8 positions agree with TRBD1. The CDR3 spans 14 residues. The ends lost 5 bases at V and 0 bases at J; junction bases unmatched: 2. Germline values: CDR1 KGHSH, CDR2 LQKENI. CDR3 loop: CASSSDRANYGYTF. CDR3 coding DNA: TGTGCCAGCTCATCGGACAGGGCTAACTATGGCTACACCTTC.

The V call is TRBV19, the J call TRBJ1-6; weak D call: TRBD1 (6 bases). The CDR3 runs to 15 residues. The germline V gene has CDR1 LNHDA and CDR2 SQIVND (reference sequence). Deletions cut 3 bases from V and 7 bases from J, with 13 bases between. CDR3 sequence reads: CASSMGRGRNSPLHF. CDR3 coding DNA: TGTGCCAGTAGTATGGGCAGGGGCCGAAATTCACCCCTCCACTTT.

This chain joins TRBV15 and TRBJ1-2, with D perhaps TRBD1 (5 bases). The length of the CDR3 is 16 residues. Trimming pared 0 bases from V and 2 bases from J, leaving 13 bases between. Germline CDR1 reads LNHNV; CDR2 reads YYDKDF (reference sequence). The CDR3 loop is CATSREGSAGNYGYTF. The CDR3 nucleotides are TGTGCCACCAGCAGAGAAGGTTCGGCAGGGAACTATGGCTACACCTTC.

The V gene is TRBV27, the J gene TRBJ2-7, with D possibly being TRBD2 (6 bases). The V and J ends lost 3 bases and 3 bases respectively, with 21 bases between them. The CDR3 runs to 17 residues. The V gene's germline CDR1 is MNHEY and CDR2 SMNVEV (reference sequence). The CDR3 loop reads CASSFLPRSAGSYEQYF. The DNA for the CDR3 is TGTGCCAGCAGTTTTCTCCCCCGCTCGGCGGGGAGCTACGAGCAGTACTTC.

This clone was seen only a few times. Written as DNA, the CDR3 is TGTGCCAGCAGCCGTCAGGGGGCTGAGAACACTGAAGCTTTCTTT. Residues: CASSRQGAENTEAFF. The chain links TRBV7-6 to TRBJ1-1, with 8 nucleotides matching TRBD1. Germline CDR1 and CDR2: SGHVS and FNYEAQ. With V trimmed by 5 bases and J by 1 base, 6 bases remained unmatched. The CDR3 is 15 residues long.

The gene calls are TRBV18 and TRBJ1-1; TRBD1 is a possible D gene (5 bases). This CDR3 has 13 amino acids. V lost 5 bases to trimming and J lost 0 bases, with 7 bases between them. The germline V gene encodes CDR1 KGHSH and CDR2 LQKENI. Here the CDR3 reads CASSDSLNTEAFF. CDR3 bases: TGTGCCAGCTCAGACAGCCTGAACACTGAAGCTTTCTTT.

There are a few counts of this clone. DNA of the CDR3: TGTGCCAGCAGCAGAGGGACACTCAAGACTAATTCACCCCTCCACTTT. Translated, it gives CASSRGTLKTNSPLHF. V and J are TRBV21-1 and TRBJ1-6; the table gives TRBD1 as D, unverified against the DNA. TRBV21-1 is an annotated pseudogene. CDR3 length: 16 residues.

The chain couples TRBV2 to TRBJ1-1; 7 positions match TRBD1. This CDR3 is built from 15 residues. The V and J ends lost 4 bases and 6 bases, in that order; junction bases with no gene match: 11. CDR1 is SNHLY and CDR2 is FYNNEI in the germline V gene. CDR3 sequence (DNA): TGTGCCAGCAGTGGGACAGGCATACGAGGAGCTGAAGCTTTCTTT. Translated: CASSGTGIRGAEAFF.

The rearrangement links TRBV6-5 to TRBJ2-1, with 11 bases aligning to TRBD1. V was clipped by 8 bases and J by 9 bases; unmatched bases: 6. CDR1 and CDR2 (germline): MNHEY, SVGAGI. CDR3 length: 13 amino acids. The CDR3 bases are TGTGCCAGCCGGGACAGGGGGGAAGTTGAGCAGTTCTTC. Translated, it gives CASRDRGEVEQFF.

The chain uses TRBV7-2 and TRBJ1-6; 7 bases align to TRBD1. The V gene's germline CDR1 is SGHTA and CDR2 FQGNSA. Trimming removed 5 bases from V and 14 bases from J; junction bases left unmatched: 9. The CDR3 loop spans 13 amino acids. This CDR3 is CASSDQQGLALHF. The CDR3 nucleotides read TGTGCCAGCAGCGACCAACAGGGGTTGGCCCTCCACTTT.

The V call is TRBV19, the J call TRBJ1-1; possible D gene TRBD1, 5 bases. Germline loops: CDR1 LNHDA, CDR2 SQIVND (reference sequence). With 3 bases removed from V and 7 bases from J, the gap between germline ends came to 12 bases. The CDR3 is 13 amino acids. CDR3 DNA sequence: TGTGCCAGTAGTATGACCAGACAGCGTGAAGCTTTCTTT. The encoded protein is CASSMTRQREAFF.

The CDR3 region has the DNA TGTGCCACCAGTGATCCCCGGGAGCCAACCTACGAGCAGTACTTC. It codes for CATSDPREPTYEQYF. This rearrangement joins TRBV24-1 to TRBJ2-7, with D perhaps TRBD2 (6 bases). Looked up from germline, CDR1 is KGHDR and CDR2 is SFDVKD. Trimming shortened V by 3 bases and J by 2 bases, and 13 bases separated the two germline ends. The CDR3 has 15 amino acids.